The 16 T cell receptor beta chains below come from one sample, sequenced in a study of T cell responses to AZD1222 COVID-19 vaccine. Profiled with immunoSEQ multiplex PCR; TCRdb holds only in-frame clones, not every one. The sample contains about 140,000 clones, about 90% of which appear only once. The starting material was peripheral blood, obtained on day 0 of AZD1222 vaccination. These receptor sequences come from an adult in good health.

This clone showed up just once. J is TRBJ2-5 and V is TRBV29-1; 10 bases match TRBD2. Germline trimming cut 4 bases from V and 5 bases from J; bases unmatched to any gene: 7. CDR3 size: 14 residues. Per the germline V gene, CDR1 is SQVTM and CDR2 is ANQGSEA. DNA for the CDR3: TGCAGCGTTGGCCTAGCGGGAGTAGGGGAGACCCAGTACTTC. It codes for CSVGLAGVGETQYF.

The rearrangement joins TRBV30 to TRBJ1-3; D possibly corresponds to TRBD1 (6 bases). The germline V gene has CDR1 GTSNPN and CDR2 SVGIG (reference sequence). V was shortened by 2 bases and J by 0 bases, with 11 bases between the two germline ends. The CDR3 covers 15 residues. The CDR3 nucleotides are TGTGCCTGGAGTTTCGGACAGCTCTCTGGAAACACCATATATTTT. Its protein is CAWSFGQLSGNTIYF. Supplemented by reference TRBV30 and TRBJ1-3, the full variable domain reads SQTIHQWPATLVQPVGSPLSLECTVEGTSNPNLYWYRQAAGRGLQLLFYSVGIGQISSEVPQNLSASRPQDRQFILSSKKLLLSDSGFYLCAWSFGQLSGNTIYFGEGSWLTVV.

The V gene is TRBV4-3, the J gene TRBJ2-3; perhaps TRBD1 as D (5 bases). The V gene's germline CDR1 is LGHNA and CDR2 YSLEER. There are 15 residues in the CDR3. V was shortened by 0 bases and J by 6 bases, with 13 bases between the two germline ends. The DNA for the CDR3 is TGCGCCAGCAGCCAAGAACCCGGACCAGGGGATACGCAGTATTTT. Residues: CASSQEPGPGDTQYF.

V and J are TRBV12-3 or TRBV12-4 and TRBJ1-6; D remains unclear. The CDR3 contains 12 residues. Between the trimmed V and J ends, which lost 1 base and 10 bases, there was a span of 5 bases. The CDR3 loop reads CASSLGGSPLHF. CDR3 nucleotide sequence: TGTGCCAGCAGTTTAGGGGGATCACCCCTCCACTTT.

This sequence joins TRBV6-2 or TRBV6-3 and TRBJ2-5; the match to TRBD2 covers 16 bases. Trimming at V came to 2 bases and at J to 5 bases, leaving 5 bases not matched to a gene. This CDR3 has 17 amino acids. Germline values: CDR1 MNHEY, CDR2 SVGEGT. For the CDR3, the DNA is TGTGCCAGCAGTTACCCCGAGGGACTAGCGGGAGGGGAGACCCAGTACTTC. Protein product: CASSYPEGLAGGETQYF.

The chain recombines TRBV27 with TRBJ2-7; 8 bases match TRBD2. The CDR3 has 16 amino acids. The V gene end was trimmed by 8 bases and the J gene end by 5 bases; junction bases not matched to a gene: 17. Germline CDR1 MNHEY, CDR2 SMNVEV (reference sequence). Here the CDR3 DNA reads TGTGCCAGCCTCGGGATGCCCGGGACTAGGGATAACGAGCAGTACTTC. It specifies CASLGMPGTRDNEQYF.

This clone showed up just once. The chain carries TRBV9 and TRBJ1-4; D is ambiguous. The germline gives CDR1 SGDLS, CDR2 YYNGEE. The CDR3 runs 13 residues. The V and J ends lost 4 bases and 3 bases respectively, with 7 bases between them. CDR3 residues: CASSPRSNEKLFF. Written as DNA, the CDR3 is TGTGCCAGCAGCCCCAGGTCTAATGAAAAACTGTTTTTT.

This sequence joins TRBV6-2 or TRBV6-3 and TRBJ2-7; no definite D call. The CDR3 totals 15 residues. Trimming took off 2 bases at V and 2 bases at J, with 13 bases between the two ends. Germline V gene data show CDR1 as MNHEY and CDR2 as SVGEGT. The DNA of the CDR3 is TGTGCCAGCAGTTACCTACCGATCGCTACCTACGAGCAGTACTTC. The encoded protein is CASSYLPIATYEQYF.

The genes are TRBV7-2 and TRBJ2-7; D remains ambiguous. This CDR3 region has 14 residues. V lost 1 base to trimming and J lost 0 bases, with 7 bases between them. Germline CDR1 and CDR2: SGHTA and FQGNSA. As DNA, the CDR3 is TGTGCCAGCAGCTTAGGATACAGCTCCTACGAGCAGTACTTC. It encodes CASSLGYSSYEQYF.

V gene TRBV4-1 combines with J gene TRBJ1-4; D gene uncertain. Germline values: CDR1 MGHRA, CDR2 YSYEKL. V was clipped by 2 bases and J by 1 base, with 8 bases between them. The CDR3 loop spans 15 amino acids. CDR3 bases: TGCGCCAGCAGCCAATTGGTGCTAACTAATGAAAAACTGTTTTTT. Its translation: CASSQLVLTNEKLFF.

The CDR3 here is CASSLTGGLNTEAFF. The CDR3 nucleotides are TGCGCCAGCAGTCTTACAGGGGGCCTGAACACTGAAGCTTTCTTT. The V call is TRBV4-1, the J call TRBJ1-1, with 9 bases lining up with TRBD1. There are 15 residues in the CDR3. Germline-derived CDR1 and CDR2 are MGHRA and YSYEKL. With 6 bases clipped from V and 0 bases from J, the junction kept 5 bases outside the gene matches.

This sequence joins TRBV7-8 and TRBJ1-5, with 8 nucleotides matching TRBD1. Per the germline V gene, CDR1 is SGHVS and CDR2 is FQNEAQ. This CDR3 has 17 amino acids. V was pared by 4 bases and J by 1 base, with 9 bases of the junction left unmatched. CDR3 region: CASSSGPGGGSNQPQHF. In DNA form, the CDR3 reads TGTGCCAGCAGCTCAGGTCCAGGGGGCGGAAGCAATCAGCCCCAGCATTTT.

The V gene is TRBV6-5, the J gene TRBJ1-2; D ambiguous. Trimming removed 8 bases at V and 4 bases at J, with 17 bases between. The CDR3 sequence is 14 residues long. Germline-derived CDR1 and CDR2 are MNHEY and SVGAGI. Written as DNA, the CDR3 is TGTGCCAGCTTGGGGTTTCGGGCAGGCTATGGCTACACCTTC. It translates to CASLGFRAGYGYTF.

This chain connects TRBV27 to TRBJ2-3; D is unclear. Germline CDR1 MNHEY, CDR2 SMNVEV (reference sequence). V gave up 6 bases and J gave up 0 bases, with 13 bases separating them. The CDR3 runs 15 residues. CDR3 coding DNA: TGTGCCAGCAGGCCTCGTCGTCCCAGCACAGATACGCAGTATTTT. Translating gives CASRPRRPSTDTQYF.

J is TRBJ2-1 and V is TRBV9; 7 bases map to TRBD2. The germline V gene has CDR1 SGDLS and CDR2 YYNGEE. The CDR3 runs 15 residues. Trimming at V came to 4 bases and at J to 3 bases, leaving 7 bases not matched to a gene. This CDR3 is CASSPIAGYYNEQFF. CDR3 DNA: TGTGCCAGCAGCCCCATAGCGGGCTACTACAATGAGCAGTTCTTC.

The chain uses TRBV20-1 and TRBJ1-6; 7 bases line up with TRBD1. V trimming: 3 bases; J trimming: 7 bases; junction bases outside the gene matches: 15. The CDR3 loop spans 17 amino acids. Germline V gene sequence: CDR1 DFQATT, CDR2 SNEGSKA (reference sequence). CDR3 sequence reads: CSASPAPHRGRNSPLHF. The DNA for the CDR3 is TGCAGTGCTAGTCCCGCCCCCCACAGGGGCCGGAATTCACCCCTCCACTTT.